The clone carrying this T cell receptor (beta chain) has only a few counts. Antigen unknown. Gene names are the mouse ones. The read ends 1 residue shy of where the CDR3 ends; the end is completed using the germline J gene. Time point defined: mouse harvest day 14 after allogeneic transplant. Each mouse received 10^7 T-cell-depleted marrow cells plus 10^6 splenic CD5+ T cells by tail vein. Mice had MHC-mismatched B6 into BALB/c GVHD, sampled day 7 or 14. The CDR3 is 13 amino acids. The germline gives CDR1 KGHPV, CDR2 FQNQEV (reference sequence). V gave up 1 base and J gave up 3 bases, with 6 bases separating them. This specimen comes from a study of tissue T cells after allogeneic stem cell transplantation. Clones were read by immunoSEQ multiplex PCR, and TCRdb kept only the in-frame ones, dropping some. The profile shows some 6,000 clones, roughly 52% of them singletons. Study-level results: Blood and spleen captured only part of the tissue TCR repertoire. Alloreactivity or antigen specificity of tissue TCRs was not determined; some clones might be host cells. The patient cohort was small and clinically heterogeneous, with limited sampling depth.

The chain is built from TRBV26 and TRBJ1-1; D gene ambiguous. Specimen: gut tissue. The TCR comes from a female BALB/c mouse given C57BL/6 T cells with graft-versus-host disease after an allogeneic hematopoietic cell transplant. CDR3 sequence: CASSLYQYTEVFF. CDR3 DNA (partial): TGTGCCAGCAGTCTGTATCAGTACACAGAAGTCTTC.